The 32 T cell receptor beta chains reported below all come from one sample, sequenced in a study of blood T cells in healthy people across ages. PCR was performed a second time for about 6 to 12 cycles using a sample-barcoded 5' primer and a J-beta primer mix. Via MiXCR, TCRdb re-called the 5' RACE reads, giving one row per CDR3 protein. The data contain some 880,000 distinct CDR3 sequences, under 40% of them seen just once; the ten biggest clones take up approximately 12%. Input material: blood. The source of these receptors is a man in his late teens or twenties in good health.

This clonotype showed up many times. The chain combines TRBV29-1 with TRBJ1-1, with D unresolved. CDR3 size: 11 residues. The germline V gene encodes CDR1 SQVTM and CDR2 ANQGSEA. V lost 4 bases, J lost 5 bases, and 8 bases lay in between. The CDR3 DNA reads TGCAGCGTTGGCGATGGGACTGAAGCTTTCTTT. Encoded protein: CSVGDGTEAFF.

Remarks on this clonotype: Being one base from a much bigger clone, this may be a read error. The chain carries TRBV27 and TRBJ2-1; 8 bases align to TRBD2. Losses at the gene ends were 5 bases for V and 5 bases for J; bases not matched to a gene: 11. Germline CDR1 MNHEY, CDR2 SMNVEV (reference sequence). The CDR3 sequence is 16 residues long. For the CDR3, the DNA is TGTGCCAGCAGTCCCATGGGACTAGTGGGGAACAATGAGCAGTTCTTC. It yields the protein CASSPMGLVGNNEQFF.

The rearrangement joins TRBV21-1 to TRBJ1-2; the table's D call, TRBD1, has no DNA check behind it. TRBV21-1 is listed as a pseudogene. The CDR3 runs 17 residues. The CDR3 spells CASLSRGRQIPNYGYTF. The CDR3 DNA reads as TGTGCCAGCTTATCCCGGGGGAGGCAGATTCCTAACTATGGCTACACCTTC.

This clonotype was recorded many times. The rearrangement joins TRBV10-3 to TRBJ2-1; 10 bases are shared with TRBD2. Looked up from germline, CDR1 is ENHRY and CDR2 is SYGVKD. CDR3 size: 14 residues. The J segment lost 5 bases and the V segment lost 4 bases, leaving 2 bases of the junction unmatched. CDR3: CAISALAGNNEQFF. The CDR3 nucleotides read TGTGCCATCAGTGCACTAGCGGGAAACAATGAGCAGTTCTTC.

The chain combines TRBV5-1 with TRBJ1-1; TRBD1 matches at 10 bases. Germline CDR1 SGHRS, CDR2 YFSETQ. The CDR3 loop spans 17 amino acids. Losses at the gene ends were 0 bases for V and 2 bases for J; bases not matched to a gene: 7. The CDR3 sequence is CASSLDRDRGRNTEAFF. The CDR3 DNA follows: TGCGCCAGCAGCTTGGATCGAGACAGGGGGCGAAACACTGAAGCTTTCTTT.

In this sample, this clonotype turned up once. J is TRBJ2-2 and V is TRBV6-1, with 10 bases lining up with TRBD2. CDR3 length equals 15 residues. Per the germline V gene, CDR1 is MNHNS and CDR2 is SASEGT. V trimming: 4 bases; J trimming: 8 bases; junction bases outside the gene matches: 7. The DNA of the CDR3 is TGTGCCAGCAGTGTCAGCGGGGGGGCCTCTGGGGAGCTGTTTTTT. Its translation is CASSVSGGASGELFF.

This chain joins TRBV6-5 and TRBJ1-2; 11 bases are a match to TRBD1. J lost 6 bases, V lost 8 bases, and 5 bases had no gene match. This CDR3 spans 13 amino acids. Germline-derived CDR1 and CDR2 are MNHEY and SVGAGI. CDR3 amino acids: CASGRTGGNGYTF. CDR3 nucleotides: TGTGCCAGCGGAAGGACAGGGGGCAATGGCTACACCTTC.

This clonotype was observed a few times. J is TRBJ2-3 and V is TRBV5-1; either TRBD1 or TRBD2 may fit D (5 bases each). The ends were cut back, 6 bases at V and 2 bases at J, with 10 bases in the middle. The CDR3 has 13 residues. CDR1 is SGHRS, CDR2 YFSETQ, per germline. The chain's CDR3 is CASIEGNTDTQYF. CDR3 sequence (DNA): TGCGCCAGCATCGAGGGGAACACAGATACGCAGTATTTT.

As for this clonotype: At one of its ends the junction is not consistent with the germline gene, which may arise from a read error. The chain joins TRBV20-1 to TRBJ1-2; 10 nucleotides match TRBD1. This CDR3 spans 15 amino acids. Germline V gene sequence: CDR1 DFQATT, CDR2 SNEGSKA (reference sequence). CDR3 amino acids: CSAGDGQGVTYGYTF. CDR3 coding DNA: TGCAGTGCTGGAGATGGACAGGGGGTAACCTATGGCTACACCTTC.

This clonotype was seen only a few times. This CDR3 is CATYPRKANEQYF. For the CDR3, the DNA is TGCGCCACATATCCCAGGAAGGCTAACGAGCAGTACTTC. The chain has TRBV4-3 and TRBJ2-7, with D unresolved. The CDR3 is made up of 13 amino acids. Germline V gene data show CDR1 as LGHNA and CDR2 as YSLEER. The ends were cut back, 10 bases at V and 5 bases at J, with 18 bases in the middle.

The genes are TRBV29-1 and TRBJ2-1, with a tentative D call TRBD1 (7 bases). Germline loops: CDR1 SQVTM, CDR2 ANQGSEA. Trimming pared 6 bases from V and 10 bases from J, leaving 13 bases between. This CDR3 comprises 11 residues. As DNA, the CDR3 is TGCAGCGTCGGCAGGGGGGACGAGCAGTTCTTC. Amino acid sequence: CSVGRGDEQFF.

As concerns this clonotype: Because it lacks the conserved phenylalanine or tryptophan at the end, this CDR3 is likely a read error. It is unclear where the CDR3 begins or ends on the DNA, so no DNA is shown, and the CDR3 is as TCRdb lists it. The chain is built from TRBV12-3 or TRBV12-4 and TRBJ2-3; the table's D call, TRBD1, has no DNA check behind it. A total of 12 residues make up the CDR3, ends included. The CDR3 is CASRLGPDMEYS.

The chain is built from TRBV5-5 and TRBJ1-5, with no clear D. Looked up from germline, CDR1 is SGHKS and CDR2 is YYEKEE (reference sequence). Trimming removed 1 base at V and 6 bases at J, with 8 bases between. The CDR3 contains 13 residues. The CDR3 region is CASSLFWGQPQHF. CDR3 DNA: TGTGCCAGCAGCTTGTTTTGGGGTCAGCCCCAGCATTTT.

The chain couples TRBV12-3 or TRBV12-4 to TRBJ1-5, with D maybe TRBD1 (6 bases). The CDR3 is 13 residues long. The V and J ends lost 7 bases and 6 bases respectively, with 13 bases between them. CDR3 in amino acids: CASTQQGFQPQHF. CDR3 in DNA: TGTGCCAGCACCCAACAGGGATTTCAGCCCCAGCATTTT.

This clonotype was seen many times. The chain's CDR3 is CALQGANYGYTF. In DNA, the CDR3 is TGTGCACTACAGGGGGCCAACTATGGCTACACCTTC. V gene TRBV30 combines with J gene TRBJ1-2; 9 bases line up with TRBD1. Germline loops: CDR1 GTSNPN, CDR2 SVGIG (reference sequence). This CDR3 is built from 12 residues.

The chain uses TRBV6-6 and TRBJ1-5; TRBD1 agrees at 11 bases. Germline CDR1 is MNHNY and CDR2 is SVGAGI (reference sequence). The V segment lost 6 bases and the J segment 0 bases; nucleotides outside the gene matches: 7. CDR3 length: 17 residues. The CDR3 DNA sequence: TGTGCCAGCAGCTCCGGGACAGGGGGATATAGCAATCAGCCCCAGCATTTT. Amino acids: CASSSGTGGYSNQPQHF.

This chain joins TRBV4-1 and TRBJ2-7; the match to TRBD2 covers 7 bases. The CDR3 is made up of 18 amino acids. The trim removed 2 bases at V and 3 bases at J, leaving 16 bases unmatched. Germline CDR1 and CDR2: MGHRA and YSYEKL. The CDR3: CASSQPQLGGENFYEQYF. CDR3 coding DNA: TGCGCCAGCAGCCAACCCCAATTGGGGGGGGAAAACTTCTACGAGCAGTACTTC.

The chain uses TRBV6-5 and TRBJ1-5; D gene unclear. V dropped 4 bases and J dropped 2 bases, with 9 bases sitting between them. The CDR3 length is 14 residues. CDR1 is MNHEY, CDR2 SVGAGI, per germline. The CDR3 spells CASSWSGGNQPQHF. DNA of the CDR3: TGTGCCAGCAGTTGGTCGGGCGGCAATCAGCCCCAGCATTTT.

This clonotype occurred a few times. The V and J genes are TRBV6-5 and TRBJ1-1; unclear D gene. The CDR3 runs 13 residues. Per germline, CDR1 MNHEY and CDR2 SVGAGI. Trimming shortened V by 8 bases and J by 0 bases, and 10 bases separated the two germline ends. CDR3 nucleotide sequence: TGTGCCAGCTCGGGAGCGTTGAACACTGAAGCTTTCTTT. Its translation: CASSGALNTEAFF.

CDR3 sequence: CASSQDWGGLYTEAFF. In nucleotides, the CDR3 is TGTGCCAGCAGCCAAGATTGGGGGGGGCTTTACACTGAAGCTTTCTTT. V and J are TRBV3-1 and TRBJ1-1, with D possibly TRBD1 on 6 matching bases. The germline V and J ends were trimmed by 0 bases and 3 bases, with 14 bases remaining between them. Germline V gene lookup returns CDR1 LGHDT and CDR2 YNNKEL (reference sequence). This CDR3 spans 16 amino acids.

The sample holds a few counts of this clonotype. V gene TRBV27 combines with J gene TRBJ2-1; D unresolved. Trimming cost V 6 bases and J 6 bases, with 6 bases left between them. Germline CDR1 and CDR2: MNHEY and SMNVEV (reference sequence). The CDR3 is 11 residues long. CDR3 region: CASRTRNEQFF. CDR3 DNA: TGTGCCAGCAGGACCCGCAATGAGCAGTTCTTC.

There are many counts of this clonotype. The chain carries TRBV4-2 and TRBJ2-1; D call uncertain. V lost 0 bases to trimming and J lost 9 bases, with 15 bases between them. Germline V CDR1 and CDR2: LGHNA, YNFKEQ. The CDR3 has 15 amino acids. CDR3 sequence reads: CASSQEGRRVTEQFF. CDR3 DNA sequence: TGTGCCAGCAGCCAAGAAGGACGTAGGGTTACTGAGCAGTTCTTC.

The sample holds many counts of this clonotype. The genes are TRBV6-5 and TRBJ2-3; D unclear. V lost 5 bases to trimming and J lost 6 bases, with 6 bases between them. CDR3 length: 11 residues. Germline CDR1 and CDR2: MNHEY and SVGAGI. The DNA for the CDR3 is TGTGCCAGCAGTACGTCCGATACGCAGTATTTT. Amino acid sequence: CASSTSDTQYF.

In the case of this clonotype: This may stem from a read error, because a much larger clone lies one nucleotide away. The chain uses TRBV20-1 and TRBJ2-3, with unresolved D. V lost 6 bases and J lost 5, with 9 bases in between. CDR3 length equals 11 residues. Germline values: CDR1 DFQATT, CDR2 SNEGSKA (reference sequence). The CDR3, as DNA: TGCAGTGCCGAGGAGAGAGATACGCAGTATTTT. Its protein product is CSAEERDTQYF.

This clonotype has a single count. The CDR3 coding sequence is TGCAGTGCTAGAGTATTCGGACTAGCTTCCTCCTACGAGCAGTACTTC. This translates into CSARVFGLASSYEQYF. The chain couples TRBV20-1 to TRBJ2-4; 8 nucleotides line up with TRBD2. Gene TRBJ2-7 matches the end of the DNA better, so the J call may be wrong. This CDR3 contains 16 residues. The germline CDR1 and CDR2 sequences are DFQATT and SNEGSKA (reference sequence).

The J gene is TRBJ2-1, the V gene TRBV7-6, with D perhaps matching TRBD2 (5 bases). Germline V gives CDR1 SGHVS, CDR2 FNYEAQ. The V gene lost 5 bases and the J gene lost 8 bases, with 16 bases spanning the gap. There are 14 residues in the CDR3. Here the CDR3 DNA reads TGTGCCAGCAGCCTCGGACTCGGGGTAGATGAGCAGTTCTTC. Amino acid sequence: CASSLGLGVDEQFF.

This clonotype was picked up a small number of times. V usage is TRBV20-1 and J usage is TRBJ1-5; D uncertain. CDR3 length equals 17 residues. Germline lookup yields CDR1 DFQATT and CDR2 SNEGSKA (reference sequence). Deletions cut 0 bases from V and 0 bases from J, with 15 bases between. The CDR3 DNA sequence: TGCAGTGCTAGAGATAATCGTGGCAGTAATAGCAATCAGCCCCAGCATTTT. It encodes CSARDNRGSNSNQPQHF.

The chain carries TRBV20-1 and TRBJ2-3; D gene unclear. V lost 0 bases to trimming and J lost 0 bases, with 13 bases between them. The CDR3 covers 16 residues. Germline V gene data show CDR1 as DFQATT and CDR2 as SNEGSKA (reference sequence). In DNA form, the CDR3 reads TGCAGTGCTAGAGATCGTCGGACGGTGAGCACAGATACGCAGTATTTT. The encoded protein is CSARDRRTVSTDTQYF.

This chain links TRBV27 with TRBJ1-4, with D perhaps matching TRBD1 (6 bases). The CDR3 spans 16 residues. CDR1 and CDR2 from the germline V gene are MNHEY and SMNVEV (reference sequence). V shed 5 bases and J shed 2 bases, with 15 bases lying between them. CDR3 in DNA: TGTGCCAGCAGTACAAACAGGGTTCGGACTAATGAAAAACTGTTTTTT. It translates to CASSTNRVRTNEKLFF.

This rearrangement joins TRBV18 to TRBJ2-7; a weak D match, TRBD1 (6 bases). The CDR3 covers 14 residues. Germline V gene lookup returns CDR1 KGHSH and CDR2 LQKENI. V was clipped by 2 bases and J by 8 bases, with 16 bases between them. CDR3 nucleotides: TGTGCCAGCTCACCAGGATCCCCCCGGGACAAGCAGTACTTC. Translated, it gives CASSPGSPRDKQYF.

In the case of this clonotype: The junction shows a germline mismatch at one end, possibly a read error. CDR3 residues: CSARTEYGNTF. CDR3 in DNA: TGCAGTGCTAGGACCGAGTATGGCAACACCTTC. The gene calls are TRBV20-1 and TRBJ1-2; D is uncertain. The CDR3 runs to 11 residues. The V gene's germline CDR1 is DFQATT and CDR2 SNEGSKA (reference sequence).

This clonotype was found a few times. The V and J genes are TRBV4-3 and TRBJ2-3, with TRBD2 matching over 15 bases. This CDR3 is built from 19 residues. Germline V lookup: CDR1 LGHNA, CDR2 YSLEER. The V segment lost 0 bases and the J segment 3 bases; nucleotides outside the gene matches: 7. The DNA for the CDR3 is TGCGCCAGCAGCCAAGATAGGTTCGGACTAGCGGGGGGGACAGATACGCAGTATTTT. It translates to CASSQDRFGLAGGTDTQYF.